The present entry profiles one T cell receptor beta chain with its context. This entry belongs to a study of blood T cell repertoires in COVID-19. The overall study: Samples representing acute and convalescent COVID-19 were sourced from the United States, Italy and Spain. Sample material is recorded as cDNA or gDNA derived from T cells, B-cell-depleted T cells, or PBMCs.

From germline, CDR1 is MNHEY and CDR2 SVGAGI. The V and J ends lost 5 bases and 4 bases respectively, with 15 bases between them. The CDR3 runs to 14 residues. How the authors handled the data: For nucleated cells, counts were estimated from reference gene primer amplification. Sequencing was performed with immunoSEQ multiplex PCR; in TCRdb, only in-frame clones are kept and a portion is missing. The D gene and trimming were derived from the DNA, and the V and J assignments and clone size from that table. The sample has roughly 130,000 clones, approximately 89% seen once. The sample comprised peripheral blood. This clonotype originated in a woman aged 55-69 years with acute or convalescent COVID-19. This chain links TRBV6-5 with TRBJ2-7, with a possible D match to TRBD2 (5 bases). In DNA, the CDR3 is TGTGCCAGCAGTCTAGCTGCGGAACTGTACGAGCAGTACTTC. Translation: CASSLAAELYEQYF.